This T cell receptor (beta chain) was identified during a study of T cells after yellow fever vaccination. This clonotype was observed a handful of times. Trimming took 3 bases from V and 0 from J, leaving 12 bases between them. This CDR3 has 15 amino acids. The germline gives CDR1 SGHNT, CDR2 YYREEE (reference sequence). One entry per CDR3 protein, called by TCRdb with MiXCR from the 5' RACE reads. This sample has more than 300,000 distinct CDR3 sequences; around a tenth occur once, and the top ten carry around 3.2%. This sequence originates from a man aged 18-30 years who received the YFV17D yellow fever vaccine. This chain uses TRBV5-4 with TRBJ1-1; D remains ambiguous. The material was CD4+ T cells sorted from PBMCs, obtained 45 days after the yellow fever booster vaccination. Here the CDR3 DNA reads TGTGCCAGCAGCTCACAACGGGATCTGAACACTGAAGCTTTCTTT. This encodes CASSSQRDLNTEAFF.